This is a list of T cell receptor beta chains from one sample in a study of Ad26.COV2.S vaccination and SARS-CoV-2 variants. The assay was immunoSEQ multiplex PCR, and TCRdb's table has in-frame clones only and misses some. This sample has hundreds of thousands of clones, with roughly 86% found just once. The source was peripheral blood, collected in a trial of Ad26.COV2.S vaccine versus placebo. The receptors were sampled from a person aged 18-60 years who received the Ad26.COV2.S COVID-19 vaccine or a placebo. Each CDR3 is given with its conserved first and last residue. The D gene is left open where the match is weak. Rows give clone size only sometimes, using once, few, many, or a class for an expanded clone.

v_gene: TRBV30; j_gene: TRBJ1-2; d_gene: -; abundance: -; CDR3aa: CAWSHGGGIGYGYTF; CDR3nt: TGTGCCTGGAGCCACGGCGGGGGTATCGGCTATGGCTACACCTTC
v_gene: TRBV7-2; j_gene: TRBJ1-6; d_gene: -; abundance: -; CDR3aa: CASSEDRGPRPLHF; CDR3nt: TGTGCCAGCAGCGAAGACAGAGGCCCGAGGCCCCTCCACTTT
v_gene: TRBV3-1/TRBV3-2; j_gene: TRBJ1-3; d_gene: -; abundance: -; CDR3aa: CASSQDSGNTIYF; CDR3nt: TGTGCCAGCAGCCAGGATTCTGGAAACACCATATATTTT
v_gene: TRBV7-9; j_gene: TRBJ1-2; d_gene: TRBD1; abundance: -; CDR3aa: CASTFVGQGQGYTF; CDR3nt: TGTGCCAGCACCTTCGTCGGACAGGGTCAGGGCTACACCTTC
v_gene: TRBV4-2; j_gene: TRBJ1-1; d_gene: TRBD1; abundance: -; CDR3aa: CASSHGQGNTEAFF; CDR3nt: TGTGCCAGCAGCCACGGACAGGGGAACACTGAAGCTTTCTTT
v_gene: TRBV28; j_gene: TRBJ2-7; d_gene: -; abundance: -; CDR3aa: CASSLGGPPYEQYF; CDR3nt: TGTGCCAGCAGTTTAGGCGGTCCCCCCTACGAGCAGTACTTC
v_gene: TRBV2; j_gene: TRBJ2-3; d_gene: -; abundance: -; CDR3aa: CASMPPDTQYF; CDR3nt: TGTGCCAGCATGCCCCCAGATACGCAGTATTTT
v_gene: TRBV7-9; j_gene: TRBJ1-1; d_gene: -; abundance: -; CDR3aa: CASSSDGDEAFF; CDR3nt: TGTGCCAGCAGTTCGGACGGTGATGAAGCTTTCTTT
v_gene: TRBV4-1; j_gene: TRBJ2-5; d_gene: TRBD1; abundance: -; CDR3aa: CASSAPTGQGIQTQYF; CDR3nt: TGCGCCAGCAGCGCCCCAACGGGACAGGGTATTCAGACCCAGTACTTC
v_gene: TRBV7-8; j_gene: TRBJ2-2; d_gene: -; abundance: -; CDR3aa: CASSLAQGNTGELFF; CDR3nt: TGTGCCAGCAGCTTAGCACAGGGGAACACCGGGGAGCTGTTTTTT
v_gene: TRBV28; j_gene: TRBJ1-2; d_gene: TRBD1; abundance: -; CDR3aa: CASRTGHLGQGYTF; CDR3nt: TGTGCCAGCAGAACGGGACACCTGGGACAGGGCTACACCTTC
v_gene: TRBV18; j_gene: TRBJ2-7; d_gene: -; abundance: -; CDR3aa: CASSLDGLYEQYF; CDR3nt: TGTGCCAGCTCATTGGACGGTCTCTACGAGCAGTACTTC
v_gene: TRBV19; j_gene: TRBJ2-3; d_gene: -; abundance: -; CDR3aa: CASSIRATGSDTQYF; CDR3nt: TGTGCCAGTAGTATAAGGGCCACCGGCTCTGATACGCAGTATTTT
v_gene: TRBV9; j_gene: TRBJ2-1; d_gene: TRBD2; abundance: once; CDR3aa: CASSVVGSGVNNEQFF; CDR3nt: TGTGCCAGCAGCGTAGTAGGTAGCGGGGTGAACAATGAGCAGTTCTTC
v_gene: TRBV30; j_gene: TRBJ2-1; d_gene: TRBD2; abundance: -; CDR3aa: CAWSEGPLAGVSDEQFF; CDR3nt: TGTGCCTGGAGTGAGGGACCCCTAGCGGGAGTTTCCGATGAGCAGTTCTTC
v_gene: TRBV3-1/TRBV3-2; j_gene: TRBJ2-7; d_gene: TRBD2; abundance: -; CDR3aa: CASSQEGLVKHEQYF; CDR3nt: TGTGCCAGCAGCCAAGAGGGACTAGTGAAGCACGAGCAGTACTTC
v_gene: TRBV4-2; j_gene: TRBJ2-7; d_gene: TRBD1; abundance: -; CDR3aa: CASSQEGDRVTHEQYF; CDR3nt: TGTGCCAGCAGCCAAGAAGGGGACAGGGTTACCCACGAGCAGTACTTC
v_gene: TRBV9; j_gene: TRBJ2-1; d_gene: -; abundance: -; CDR3aa: CASSPGRGRSYNEQFF; CDR3nt: TGTGCCAGCAGCCCTGGCCGGGGGCGCTCCTACAATGAGCAGTTCTTC
v_gene: TRBV30; j_gene: TRBJ1-5; d_gene: -; abundance: few; CDR3aa: CAWSAGQRNQPQHF; CDR3nt: TGTGCCTGGAGTGCAGGACAGAGAAATCAGCCCCAGCATTTT
v_gene: TRBV29-1; j_gene: TRBJ1-5; d_gene: -; abundance: -; CDR3aa: CSVGHGDQPQHF; CDR3nt: TGCAGCGTTGGACACGGTGATCAGCCCCAGCATTTT
v_gene: TRBV30; j_gene: TRBJ2-1; d_gene: TRBD1; abundance: once; CDR3aa: CACSGTGYNEQFF; CDR3nt: TGTGCTTGCTCCGGGACAGGGTACAATGAGCAGTTCTTC
v_gene: TRBV7-3; j_gene: TRBJ2-3; d_gene: TRBD1; abundance: -; CDR3aa: CASSLKDRGTDTQYF; CDR3nt: TGTGCCAGCAGCTTAAAGGACAGGGGGACAGATACGCAGTATTTT
v_gene: TRBV7-2; j_gene: TRBJ2-3; d_gene: -; abundance: -; CDR3aa: CASSLLGPPTPTDTQYF; CDR3nt: TGTGCCAGCAGCTTATTAGGACCACCAACTCCCACAGATACGCAGTATTTT
v_gene: TRBV5-1; j_gene: TRBJ1-4; d_gene: -; abundance: -; CDR3aa: CASSLWTGNEKLFF; CDR3nt: TGCGCCAGCAGCCTCTGGACGGGGAATGAAAAACTGTTTTTT
v_gene: TRBV2; j_gene: TRBJ2-1; d_gene: TRBD2; abundance: few; CDR3aa: CASTGPAGNNEQFF; CDR3nt: TGTGCCAGCACGGGGCCAGCGGGGAACAATGAGCAGTTCTTC
v_gene: TRBV29-1; j_gene: TRBJ1-1; d_gene: TRBD1; abundance: few; CDR3aa: CSVDGTGVAEAFF; CDR3nt: TGCAGCGTTGATGGGACAGGGGTCGCTGAAGCTTTCTTT
v_gene: TRBV11-2; j_gene: TRBJ1-2; d_gene: -; abundance: -; CDR3aa: CASSPTEGTGYTF; CDR3nt: TGTGCCAGCAGCCCGACCGAGGGGACTGGCTACACCTTC
v_gene: TRBV6-5; j_gene: TRBJ1-4; d_gene: -; abundance: -; CDR3aa: CASSYGQGGEKLFF; CDR3nt: TGTGCCAGCAGTTACGGGCAGGGCGGGGAAAAACTGTTTTTT
v_gene: TRBV25-1; j_gene: TRBJ2-1; d_gene: -; abundance: -; CDR3aa: CASREAVRNEQFF; CDR3nt: TGTGCCAGCAGGGAGGCGGTCCGCAATGAGCAGTTCTTC
v_gene: TRBV6-2/TRBV6-3; j_gene: TRBJ1-2; d_gene: -; abundance: -; CDR3aa: CASSYGSFYGYTF; CDR3nt: TGTGCCAGCAGTTATGGCAGCTTCTATGGCTACACCTTC
v_gene: TRBV5-8; j_gene: TRBJ1-6; d_gene: -; abundance: -; CDR3aa: CASSLFADGSSLHF; CDR3nt: TGTGCCAGCAGCTTGTTTGCTGACGGATCCTCCCTCCACTTT
v_gene: TRBV2; j_gene: TRBJ1-2; d_gene: -; abundance: -; CDR3aa: CASSEIEDYGYTF; CDR3nt: TGTGCCAGCAGTGAAATAGAGGACTATGGCTACACCTTC
v_gene: TRBV11-1; j_gene: TRBJ1-1; d_gene: TRBD1; abundance: -; CDR3aa: CASSPGGTEAFF; CDR3nt: TGTGCCAGCAGCCCAGGGGGCACTGAAGCTTTCTTT
v_gene: TRBV4-3; j_gene: TRBJ2-2; d_gene: -; abundance: -; CDR3aa: CASSQDGTWPGELFF; CDR3nt: TGCGCCAGCAGCCAAGATGGGACGTGGCCCGGGGAGCTGTTTTTT
v_gene: TRBV5-1; j_gene: TRBJ1-2; d_gene: TRBD1; abundance: -; CDR3aa: CASSSDTGGRSGYTF; CDR3nt: TGCGCCAGCAGCTCCGATACAGGGGGCAGGTCTGGCTACACCTTC
v_gene: TRBV19; j_gene: TRBJ1-4; d_gene: TRBD1; abundance: -; CDR3aa: CASSLRTGGRTNEKLFF; CDR3nt: TGTGCCAGTAGTCTCCGGACAGGGGGAAGGACTAATGAAAAACTGTTTTTT
v_gene: TRBV2; j_gene: TRBJ2-7; d_gene: TRBD2; abundance: -; CDR3aa: CASTGMGREGTYEQYF; CDR3nt: TGTGCCAGCACCGGAATGGGGCGGGAGGGGACCTACGAGCAGTACTTC
v_gene: TRBV28; j_gene: TRBJ1-1; d_gene: TRBD1; abundance: -; CDR3aa: CASTNPGQLTEAFF; CDR3nt: TGTGCCAGCACCAACCCGGGACAGCTCACTGAAGCTTTCTTT
v_gene: TRBV7-2; j_gene: TRBJ1-2; d_gene: TRBD1; abundance: once; CDR3aa: CASSPGTDYGYTF; CDR3nt: TGTGCCAGCAGCCCCGGGACAGACTATGGCTACACCTTC
v_gene: TRBV2; j_gene: TRBJ1-1; d_gene: -; abundance: -; CDR3aa: CASSEVAGMNTEAFF; CDR3nt: TGTGCCAGCAGTGAAGTGGCAGGGATGAACACTGAAGCTTTCTTT
v_gene: TRBV7-8; j_gene: TRBJ2-1; d_gene: -; abundance: -; CDR3aa: CASSAALGGLYNEQFF; CDR3nt: TGTGCCAGCAGCGCGGCTCTAGGGGGGCTATACAATGAGCAGTTCTTC
v_gene: TRBV2; j_gene: TRBJ1-2; d_gene: -; abundance: -; CDR3aa: CASRDGGYGYTF; CDR3nt: TGTGCCAGCAGGGACGGTGGCTATGGCTACACCTTC
v_gene: TRBV15; j_gene: TRBJ2-1; d_gene: -; abundance: few; CDR3aa: CATSRPPYDEQFF; CDR3nt: TGTGCCACCAGCAGACCTCCGTATGATGAGCAGTTCTTC
v_gene: TRBV6-1; j_gene: TRBJ1-1; d_gene: TRBD1; abundance: once; CDR3aa: CASSDRQGAEAFF; CDR3nt: TGTGCCAGCAGTGACAGACAGGGGGCTGAAGCTTTCTTT
v_gene: TRBV29-1; j_gene: TRBJ2-5; d_gene: TRBD2; abundance: -; CDR3aa: CSALGSGGDQETQYF; CDR3nt: TGCAGCGCCCTAGGGAGCGGGGGGGACCAAGAGACCCAGTACTTC
v_gene: TRBV19; j_gene: TRBJ2-2; d_gene: -; abundance: -; CDR3aa: CASSIGWRATTGELFF; CDR3nt: TGTGCCAGTAGTATAGGGTGGAGGGCGACCACCGGGGAGCTGTTTTTT
v_gene: TRBV12-3/TRBV12-4; j_gene: TRBJ2-1; d_gene: TRBD2; abundance: -; CDR3aa: CASSLEKRGVPIF; CDR3nt: TGTGCCAGCAGTTTAGAAAAGCGGGGGGTTCCGATCTTC
v_gene: TRBV27; j_gene: TRBJ1-2; d_gene: TRBD1; abundance: -; CDR3aa: CASRATGTGYGYTF; CDR3nt: TGTGCCAGCAGAGCGACAGGGACCGGCTATGGCTACACCTTC
v_gene: TRBV10-3; j_gene: TRBJ1-2; d_gene: TRBD1; abundance: -; CDR3aa: CAISGQSDRGRGYGYTF; CDR3nt: TGTGCCATCAGTGGACAATCGGACAGGGGGCGCGGTTATGGCTACACCTTC
v_gene: TRBV12-2; j_gene: TRBJ2-3; d_gene: -; abundance: -; CDR3aa: CASRLAKDLSTDTQYF; CDR3nt: TGTGCAAGTCGCTTAGCGAAGGACCTTAGCACAGATACGCAGTATTTT
v_gene: TRBV7-9; j_gene: TRBJ1-2; d_gene: -; abundance: -; CDR3aa: CASSFTNYGYTF; CDR3nt: TGTGCCAGCAGCTTTACCAACTATGGCTACACCTTC
v_gene: TRBV30; j_gene: TRBJ1-1; d_gene: -; abundance: -; CDR3aa: CAWQALNTEAFF; CDR3nt: TGTGCCTGGCAAGCATTGAACACTGAAGCTTTCTTT
v_gene: TRBV24-1; j_gene: TRBJ1-1; d_gene: -; abundance: -; CDR3aa: CATSDPAGTEAFF; CDR3nt: TGTGCCACCAGTGACCCCGCAGGTACTGAAGCTTTCTTT
v_gene: TRBV7-8; j_gene: TRBJ1-3; d_gene: -; abundance: -; CDR3aa: CASSLGRGGIVRRNTIYF; CDR3nt: TGTGCCAGCAGCTTAGGCAGGGGAGGTATTGTAAGGAGAAACACCATATATTTT
v_gene: TRBV5-4; j_gene: TRBJ2-5; d_gene: TRBD1; abundance: -; CDR3aa: CASSTGDQETQYF; CDR3nt: TGTGCCAGCAGCACAGGGGATCAAGAGACCCAGTACTTC
v_gene: TRBV27; j_gene: TRBJ1-1; d_gene: -; abundance: -; CDR3aa: CASSAGFVVNTEAFF; CDR3nt: TGTGCCAGCAGTGCAGGGTTTGTGGTGAACACTGAAGCTTTCTTT
v_gene: TRBV4-2; j_gene: TRBJ2-1; d_gene: -; abundance: -; CDR3aa: CASSPSWSSYNEQFF; CDR3nt: TGTGCCAGCAGCCCTAGCTGGAGCTCCTACAATGAGCAGTTCTTC
v_gene: TRBV6-5; j_gene: TRBJ1-5; d_gene: TRBD1; abundance: -; CDR3aa: CASSDRDSNQPQHF; CDR3nt: TGTGCCAGCAGCGACAGGGATAGCAATCAGCCCCAGCATTTT
v_gene: TRBV4-2; j_gene: TRBJ2-3; d_gene: TRBD2; abundance: -; CDR3aa: CASSRRLAGVPDTQYF; CDR3nt: TGTGCCAGCAGCCGCCGACTAGCGGGGGTACCAGATACGCAGTATTTT
v_gene: TRBV3-1/TRBV3-2; j_gene: TRBJ2-1; d_gene: TRBD2; abundance: -; CDR3aa: CASSQEGSGIGNEQFF; CDR3nt: TGTGCCAGCAGCCAAGAAGGCAGCGGGATCGGGAATGAGCAGTTCTTC